This record concerns one T cell receptor (beta chain) sequence. Its antigen target is currently unknown. Base qualities were left out, and no much larger clone turns up one base away. TCRbeta CDR3 regions were amplified from genomic DNA using the immunoSEQ Assay, a bias-controlled multiplex PCR. The source study handled its data this way. The number of nucleated cells in each sample was estimated by amplification of reference gene primers within the assay. To quantify the absolute abundance of each unique TCRbeta CDR3 rearrangement, sequence reads were collapsed and filtered. For each sample, productive Simpson clonality was calculated as the square root of Simpson's diversity index over productive rearrangements. TCRdb mirrors the immuneACCESS table, restricted to in-frame sequences. Some clones are absent from its copies; in checked studies, under half trace to an unresolved V gene, and the reason for the others is unknown. The D gene and trimming were derived from the DNA, and the V and J assignments and clone size from that table. This sample comprises about 100,000 clones, approximately 92% of them detected only once. Of the sample, around 5% is held by the ten largest clones.

This entry is derived from a study of blood T cell repertoires in COVID-19 (TCRdb year 2020). The study in broad terms: Samples from collaborators originated in the United States, Italy and Spain and spanned both the acute and convalescent phases of COVID-19. HLA class I and class II types, where available, came from metadata supplied by the sample provider rather than from assay-based typing. Nearly every sample came with metadata listing a de-identified subject ID, COVID-19 status, age in years and sex. Subjects who had been exposed to COVID-19, were actively infected with it, or had recovered from it provided the deeply sampled blood TCRbeta repertoires that made up the dataset. The prospective study material was composed of cDNA or gDNA derived from T cells, B-cell-depleted T cells, or PBMCs. The samples were drawn from the first 160 participants of the ongoing ImmuneRACE study and from over a thousand subjects provided by 6 global collaborators. The repertoires were released in a freely available public database meant as a resource for research on the immune response to SARS-CoV-2.

Collaborating institutions collected whole blood in K2EDTA tubes following their own protocols. For TCRbeta analysis, collaborators shipped samples as frozen whole blood, isolated PBMCs, or DNA extracted from either of those sample types. Spanning cysteine to phenylalanine, the CDR3 consists of 13 amino acids. The retained sequence is limited to the CDR3, 39 bases, with the frame set at the first base. According to the germline V gene, CDR1 reads WSHSY and CDR2 reads SAAADI. Ends trimmed: V by 6 bases, J by 7 bases; bases unmatched to a gene: 5. Study-wide findings and limitations: The amount of clinical and demographic metadata varied by source and participant and was provided uncurated.

This TCR was sampled from a man aged 50 or older with active COVID-19. Sequencing was carried out using peripheral blood. Recombination linked TRBV10-2 to TRBJ2-1; TRBD1 matches 8 bases in the middle. Read as DNA, the sequence is TGCGCCAGCAGAAAGGGACAGGAAAATGAGCAGTTCTTC. This codes for CASRKGQENEQFF.